The text below deals with one T cell receptor beta chain. Its matching antigen is unknown. The data originate from a study of shared clonotypes between healthy human individuals. Clones were read by immunoSEQ multiplex PCR, and TCRdb kept only the in-frame ones, dropping some. The sample lists about 2 million clones, 95% occurring once. Free of recent acute infections or vaccinations, the donors were healthy HIV-negative adults. Adults of Caucasian background living in Nashville, Tennessee made up all donors. Study results and caveats: Memory subsets had estimated richness that was generally smaller than that of naive subsets. Several donors showed sharing of around 5% of naive CD4 clonotypes.

The sequenced sample consisted of naive CD4+ T cells sorted from blood. The subset: CD45RA+ positively selected. This sequence originates from a man in his late teens or twenties in good health.

CDR3: CAWSGQGANYGYTF. The CDR3 DNA is TGTGCCTGGAGTGGTCAGGGGGCTAACTATGGCTACACCTTC. The gene calls are TRBV30 and TRBJ1-2, with 7 bases fitting TRBD1. Germline assignment: CDR1 GTSNPN and CDR2 SVGIG (reference sequence). After removal of 1 base from V and 0 bases from J, the junction contained 2 bases not matched to a gene. The CDR3 loop spans 14 amino acids.